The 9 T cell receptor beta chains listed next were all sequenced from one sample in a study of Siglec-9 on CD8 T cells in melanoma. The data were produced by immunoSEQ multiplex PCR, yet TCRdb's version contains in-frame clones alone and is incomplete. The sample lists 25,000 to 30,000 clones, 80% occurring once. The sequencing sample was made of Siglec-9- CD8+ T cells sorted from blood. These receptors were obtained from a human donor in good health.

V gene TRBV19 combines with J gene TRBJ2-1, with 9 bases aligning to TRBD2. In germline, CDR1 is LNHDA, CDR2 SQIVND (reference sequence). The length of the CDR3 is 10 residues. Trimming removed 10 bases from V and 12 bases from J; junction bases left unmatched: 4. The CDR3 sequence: CATGLAPQFF. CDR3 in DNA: TGTGCCACCGGACTAGCGCCGCAGTTCTTC.

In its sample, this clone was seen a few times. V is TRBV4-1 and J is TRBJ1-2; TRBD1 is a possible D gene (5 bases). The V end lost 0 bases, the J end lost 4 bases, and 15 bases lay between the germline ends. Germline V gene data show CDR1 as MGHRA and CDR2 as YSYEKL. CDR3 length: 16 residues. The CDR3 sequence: CASSQDDLTVVYGYTF. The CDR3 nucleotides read TGCGCCAGCAGCCAAGACGATCTGACAGTTGTCTATGGCTACACCTTC.

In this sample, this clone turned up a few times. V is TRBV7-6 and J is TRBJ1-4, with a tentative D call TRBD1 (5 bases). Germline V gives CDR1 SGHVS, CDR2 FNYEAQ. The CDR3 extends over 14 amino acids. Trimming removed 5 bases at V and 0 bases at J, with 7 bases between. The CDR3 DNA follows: TGTGCCAGCAGCAGGACAACAACTAATGAAAAACTGTTTTTT. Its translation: CASSRTTTNEKLFF. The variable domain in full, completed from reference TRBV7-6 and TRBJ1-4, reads GAGVSQSPRYKVTKRGQDVALRCDPISGHVSLYWYRQALGQGPEFLTYFNYEAQQDKSGLPNDRFSAERPEGSISTLTIQRTEQRDSAMYRCASSRTTTNEKLFFGSGTQLSVL.

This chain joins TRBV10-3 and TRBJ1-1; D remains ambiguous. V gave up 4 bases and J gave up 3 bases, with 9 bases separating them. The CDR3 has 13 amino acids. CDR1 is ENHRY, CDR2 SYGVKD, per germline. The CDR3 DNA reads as TGTGCCATCAGTGTCGACGGGCACACTGAAGCTTTCTTT. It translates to CAISVDGHTEAFF.

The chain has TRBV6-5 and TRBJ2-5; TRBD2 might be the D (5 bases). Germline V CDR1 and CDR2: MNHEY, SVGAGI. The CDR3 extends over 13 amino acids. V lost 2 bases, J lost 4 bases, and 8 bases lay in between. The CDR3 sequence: CASSYASRETQYF. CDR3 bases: TGTGCCAGCAGTTACGCTAGCAGAGAGACCCAGTACTTC.

The DNA for the CDR3 is TGTGCCAGCAGCCTGGTCGGGGGGAACACTGAAGCTTTCTTT. Amino acid sequence: CASSLVGGNTEAFF. The V call is TRBV28, the J call TRBJ1-1; D is possibly TRBD1 (5 bases). V was clipped by 6 bases and J by 1 base, with 12 bases between them. Per germline, CDR1 MDHEN and CDR2 SYDVKM. The CDR3 has 14 amino acids.

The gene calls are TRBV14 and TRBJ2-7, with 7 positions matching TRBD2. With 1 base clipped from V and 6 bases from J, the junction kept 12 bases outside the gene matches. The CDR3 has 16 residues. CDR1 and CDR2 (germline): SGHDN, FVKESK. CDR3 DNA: TGTGCCAGCAGCCAAGGGACGGGCGGGAGAAAAGGCGAGCAGTACGTC. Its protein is CASSQGTGGRKGEQYV.

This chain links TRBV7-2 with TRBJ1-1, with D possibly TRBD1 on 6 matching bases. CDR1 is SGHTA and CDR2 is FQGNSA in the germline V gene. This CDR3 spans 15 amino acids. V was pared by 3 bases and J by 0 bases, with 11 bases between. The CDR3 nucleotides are TGTGCCAGCAGCTTCTGGACAGATATGAACACTGAAGCTTTCTTT. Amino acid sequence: CASSFWTDMNTEAFF.

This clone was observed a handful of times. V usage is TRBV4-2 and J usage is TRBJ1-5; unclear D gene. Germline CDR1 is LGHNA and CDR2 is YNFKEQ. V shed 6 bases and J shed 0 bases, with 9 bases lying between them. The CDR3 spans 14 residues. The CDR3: CASSEGYSNQPQHF. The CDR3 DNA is TGTGCCAGCAGTGAGGGTTATAGCAATCAGCCCCAGCATTTT.